The source of this TCR beta chain is a study of cytomegalovirus exposure and HLA in healthy donors. Regarding the study as a whole: There were some public TCRs occurring in many donors, but most TCR sequences were rare. Testing in vitro showed a few CMV-associated chains specific for CMV antigens.

This CDR3 is 12 amino acids long. V shed 4 bases, J shed 4 bases, and the junction held 0 bases outside the gene matches. Germline assignment: CDR1 SNHLY and CDR2 FYNNEI. TCRdb keeps only in-frame clones here, not all; method: immunoSEQ multiplex PCR. The repertoire holds fewer than 90,000 clones, with about four fifths as singletons. A few counts support this clone. Its antigen is unidentified. The source material was PBMCs. The sequence came from a young woman in good health and CMV-seropositive. This chain uses TRBV2 with TRBJ1-1, with 7 bases identical to TRBD1. As DNA, the CDR3 is TGTGCCAGCAGTGCAGGGGGCACTGAAGCTTTCTTT. Amino acid sequence: CASSAGGTEAFF.